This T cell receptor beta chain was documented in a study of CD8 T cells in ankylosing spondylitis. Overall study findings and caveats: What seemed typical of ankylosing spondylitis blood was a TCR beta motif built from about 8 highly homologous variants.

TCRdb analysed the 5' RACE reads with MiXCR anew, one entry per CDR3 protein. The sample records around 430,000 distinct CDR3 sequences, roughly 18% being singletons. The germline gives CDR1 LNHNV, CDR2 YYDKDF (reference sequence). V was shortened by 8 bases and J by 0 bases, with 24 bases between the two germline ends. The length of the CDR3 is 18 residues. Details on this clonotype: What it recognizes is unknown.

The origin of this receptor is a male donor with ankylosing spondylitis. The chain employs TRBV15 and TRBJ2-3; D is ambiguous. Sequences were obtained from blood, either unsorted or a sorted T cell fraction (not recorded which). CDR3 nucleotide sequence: TGTGCCACCCGATCTACGGCGAACTACGACCCTAGCACAGATACGCAGTATTTT. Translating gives CATRSTANYDPSTDTQYF.